This TCR beta chain emerged from a study of T cells after yellow fever vaccination. This clonotype occurred many times. In germline, CDR1 is SGHTA, CDR2 FQGNSA. Trimming pared 0 bases from V and 1 base from J, leaving 12 bases between. The CDR3 covers 16 residues. UMIs were added to TCR cDNA along with a universal primer site when it was made by 5'RACE template switching. TCRdb independently ran MiXCR on the 5' RACE reads; one entry per CDR3 protein. Of 300,000 to 350,000 distinct CDR3 sequences listed, over 3.5% are singletons. V gene TRBV7-2 combines with J gene TRBJ2-5; D gene uncertain. Material: PBMCs, obtained 15 days after the yellow fever booster vaccination. This clonotype was sampled from a man younger than 30 who received the YFV17D yellow fever vaccine. CDR3 residues: CASSLAPWRLQETQYF. CDR3 DNA: TGTGCCAGCAGCTTAGCGCCATGGCGGCTCCAAGAGACCCAGTACTTC.